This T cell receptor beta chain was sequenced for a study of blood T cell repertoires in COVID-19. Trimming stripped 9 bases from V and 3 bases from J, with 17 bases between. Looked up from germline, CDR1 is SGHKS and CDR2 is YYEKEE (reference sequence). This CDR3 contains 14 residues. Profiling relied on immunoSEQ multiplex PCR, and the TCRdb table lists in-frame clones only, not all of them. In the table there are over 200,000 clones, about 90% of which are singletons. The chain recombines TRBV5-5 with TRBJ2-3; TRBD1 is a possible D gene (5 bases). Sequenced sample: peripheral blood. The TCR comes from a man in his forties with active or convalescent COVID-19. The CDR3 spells CATQAGASTDTQYF. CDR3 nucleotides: TGTGCCACTCAGGCTGGGGCATCTACAGATACGCAGTATTTT.